This T cell receptor beta chain was retrieved from a study of OX40 agonist ivuxolimab in advanced cancers. On the study more broadly: Ivuxolimab is an agonistic anti-OX40 (CD134) antibody, and patients were treated with it. Previous treatment with anti-PD-1, anti-PD-L1 or anti-CTLA-4 therapy was allowed; approximately 40% had received some. Study-wide results and caveats: CD4+ and CD8+ T cells in blood underwent clonal expansion by week 6 at 0.1 to 3.0 mg/kg. Some patients who did not respond also had low normalized T-cell clonal expansion.

Generated by immunoSEQ multiplex PCR, the TCRdb table keeps only in-frame clones and is missing some. This sample has 73,000 or so clones, with 65% to 90% found just once. In germline, CDR1 is LNHDA, CDR2 SQIVND (reference sequence). V gave up 5 bases and J gave up 7 bases, with 20 bases separating them. CDR3 size: 15 residues. This clone was seen a handful of times. The antigen remains undetermined. The chain couples TRBV19 to TRBJ2-5; the D gene is possibly TRBD2 (6 bases). The receptor was derived from an adult with an advanced solid tumor such as melanoma, head and neck, liver or kidney cancer. This specimen consisted of CD4+ or CD8+ T cells sorted from blood, obtained in a trial of the OX40 agonist ivuxolimab. DNA of the CDR3: TGTGCCAGTAGTGTCGCACGCGGGACTTTGGGGACCCAGTACTTC. It codes for CASSVARGTLGTQYF.